This is a list of T cell receptor beta chains from one sample in a study of identical twins. TCRdb re-called the 5' RACE reads through MiXCR, storing one row per CDR3 protein. Here the sample spans nearly 650,000 distinct CDR3 sequences, just over 7% being singletons. The sample also formed part of further work on yellow fever vaccine responses in identical twins.

Sequenced input: PBMCs. Every receptor here comes from a woman between 18 and 29 years old in good health. The CDR3 runs from the conserved cysteine through the conserved F or W. Each record gives: CDR3 length, J gene, V gene, clone size, D gene, CDR3 protein, CDR3 DNA. D genes are given only for firm matches. Some rows have no size entry. The others give once, few or many, or a class for an expanded clone.

15 TRBJ1-6 TRBV3-1 few TRBD1 CASSQTGTGISPLHF TGTGCCAGCAGCCAAACCGGGACAGGGATTTCACCCCTCCACTTT
16 TRBJ2-5 TRBV12-3/TRBV12-4 few TRBD2 CASNTGAGGPQETQYF TGTGCCAGCAACACCGGGGCGGGGGGACCTCAAGAGACCCAGTACTTC
14 TRBJ2-2 TRBV12-3/TRBV12-4 few NA CASSSPLSTGELFF TGTGCCAGCAGTTCTCCGCTGAGCACCGGGGAGCTGTTTTTT
16 TRBJ2-1 TRBV5-1 many NA CASSLRAGSVNNEQFF TGCGCCAGCAGCTTGAGGGCAGGGAGCGTTAACAATGAGCAGTTCTTC
15 TRBJ1-1 TRBV5-1 many TRBD1 CASSKTGAMNTEAFF TGCGCCAGCAGCAAGACAGGGGCTATGAACACTGAAGCTTTCTTT
14 TRBJ2-2 TRBV5-1 many NA CASSPPLNTGELFF TGCGCCAGCAGCCCTCCTTTGAACACCGGGGAGCTGTTTTTT
14 TRBJ2-7 TRBV5-6 many NA CASSLGLASYEQYF TGTGCCAGCAGCTTGGGTCTAGCGAGCTACGAGCAGTACTTC
15 TRBJ2-7 TRBV5-6 many TRBD2 CASSLAGGPSYEQYF TGTGCCAGCAGCTTGGCGGGAGGGCCCTCCTACGAGCAGTACTTC
15 TRBJ2-3 TRBV7-9 few NA CASSFSGGPTDTQYF TGTGCCAGCAGCTTTTCCGGGGGGCCCACAGATACGCAGTATTTT
14 TRBJ1-1 TRBV29-1 few NA CSVAQGRHNTEAFF TGCAGCGTCGCACAGGGACGGCATAACACTGAAGCTTTCTTT
13 TRBJ2-1 TRBV2 NA TRBD1 CASRQGSYNEQFF TGTGCCAGCCGACAGGGCTCCTACAATGAGCAGTTCTTC
16 TRBJ1-2 TRBV11-2 few NA CASSPSFTRVNYGYTF TGTGCCAGCAGCCCATCGTTCACTCGAGTTAACTATGGCTACACCTTC
14 TRBJ2-1 TRBV10-3 many TRBD1 CAISEGTGDNEQFF TGTGCCATCAGTGAGGGGACAGGGGACAATGAGCAGTTCTTC
13 TRBJ1-6 TRBV3-1 many NA CASSQGRLSPLHF TGTGCCAGCAGCCAAGGGCGGCTCTCACCCCTCCACTTT
16 TRBJ2-7 TRBV20-1 NA TRBD2 CSARDYLGLAAHEQYF TGCAGTGCTAGAGACTACCTGGGACTAGCCGCTCACGAGCAGTACTTC
17 TRBJ2-2 TRBV4-1 NA TRBD1 CASSQQTGGPNTGELFF TGCGCCAGCAGCCAACAGACAGGGGGCCCGAACACCGGGGAGCTGTTTTTT
13 TRBJ2-2 TRBV4-2 NA NA CASGTRNTGELFF TGTGCCAGCGGGACCAGGAACACCGGGGAGCTGTTTTTT
15 TRBJ2-2 TRBV12-3/TRBV12-4 many TRBD2 CASMLAGRNTGELFF TGTGCCAGCATGTTAGCGGGACGGAACACCGGGGAGCTGTTTTTT
15 TRBJ2-7 TRBV29-1 NA TRBD2 CSVETSGGTIGEQYF TGCAGCGTTGAAACTAGCGGGGGGACAATAGGCGAGCAGTACTTC
14 TRBJ2-5 TRBV10-2 few TRBD1 CASRDGQGQETQYF TGCGCCAGCAGAGACGGACAGGGGCAAGAGACCCAGTACTTC
15 TRBJ2-5 TRBV5-1 few NA CASSSPGGRRETQYF TGCGCCAGCAGCTCCCCTGGGGGACGGCGGGAGACCCAGTACTTC
17 TRBJ2-2 TRBV4-1 many TRBD1 CASSQDLGTGRTGELFF TGCGCCAGCAGCCAAGATTTAGGGACAGGGCGAACCGGGGAGCTGTTTTTT
11 TRBJ2-1 TRBV29-1 many NA CSEAAYNEQFF TGCAGCGAGGCAGCTTACAATGAGCAGTTCTTC
14 TRBJ2-4 TRBV12-3/TRBV12-4 many NA CASSLVLNWDIQYF TGTGCCAGCAGTTTGGTCCTGAATTGGGACATTCAGTACTTC
14 TRBJ1-2 TRBV15 few NA CATSRDRPNRGYTF TGTGCCACCAGCAGAGACCGTCCTAACCGTGGCTACACCTTC
14 TRBJ1-2 TRBV12-3/TRBV12-4 many NA CASSFGEPNYGYTF TGTGCCAGCAGTTTTGGGGAACCTAACTATGGCTACACCTTC
15 TRBJ2-5 TRBV5-1 few NA CASSLEPGRPETQYF TGCGCCAGCAGCTTGGAGCCGGGGCGGCCAGAGACCCAGTACTTC
17 TRBJ1-6 TRBV28 few NA CASSSKGLGRSNSPLHF TGTGCCAGCAGTTCAAAAGGCCTTGGACGGAGTAATTCACCCCTCCACTTT
13 TRBJ2-2 TRBV9 NA NA CASSGDYTGELFF TGTGCCAGCAGCGGAGACTACACCGGGGAGCTGTTTTTT
15 TRBJ1-4 TRBV24-1 many NA CATSDRAPRNEKLFF TGTGCCACCAGTGACCGGGCGCCGCGGAATGAAAAACTGTTTTTT
15 TRBJ2-1 TRBV7-2 NA NA CATAARGGSYNEQFF TGTGCGACGGCAGCGCGGGGTGGGTCCTACAATGAGCAGTTCTTC